Below, one T cell receptor beta chain is given with its context. Antigen unknown. This CDR3 is missing its conserved last phenylalanine or tryptophan, likely due to a read error. This sample was included in a study of cytomegalovirus exposure and HLA in healthy donors. 13 Jbeta primers and 60 Vbeta primers were used for the PCR. Repertoires were generated with immunoSEQ multiplex PCR, while TCRdb's copy carries only in-frame clones and drops some. Seen here are about 78,000 clones, around 70% observed once, and the top ten hold 11%. Overall study results and limits: Analysis was carried out at a later point, and it linked a missense DCLRE1C variant to TCR beta V- and J-gene trimming. TRBV6-2, TRBV6-3 and some other V segments were unresolvable in 87-base-pair reads.

Trimming took 4 bases from V and 5 from J, leaving 12 bases between them. CDR1 and CDR2 (germline): SGDLS, YYNGEE. The CDR3 is 13 amino acids. The sequencing input was PBMCs. J is TRBJ1-1 and V is TRBV9; D is unclear. The clonotype originates from a woman between 40 and 55 years old in good health and CMV-seropositive. DNA of the CDR3: TGTGCCAGCAGCCCTACTGCTTGGACTGAAGCTTTCCTT. Amino acid sequence: CASSPTAWTEAFL.